These 11 T cell receptor beta chains came from one sample sequenced in a study of T-cell memory formation after mild COVID-19 (dated by TCRdb to about 2021). Library preparation was by 5' RACE. This sample was sequenced with an Illumina NovaSeq 6000. TCRdb passed the public sequencing reads through fastp at Q25 and MiXCR, retaining productive beta sequences. Entries that share a CDR3 protein sequence are merged under the most common genes and DNA. Across this sample there are approximately 400,000 distinct CDR3 sequences, with roughly 26% seen only once. Around 8.7% of the sample is held by the ten biggest clonotypes. Sequenced sample: PBMCs or a T cell subset sorted from them (not recorded which). Receptor source: an adult woman who had mild COVID-19 (a few samples of this study predate the infection). The sample titles of this study are shuffled in the database, so cell type and time point are left out; the donor was told from shared clones.

This clonotype was counted many times. This chain connects TRBV5-1 to TRBJ2-2; 8 bases map to TRBD2. V shed 6 bases and J 6 bases; nucleotides not matched to a gene: 7. The CDR3 consists of 14 residues. Germline-derived CDR1 and CDR2 are SGHRS and YFSETQ. CDR3 residues: CASKMVAGPGELFF. CDR3 nucleotide sequence: TGCGCCAGCAAAATGGTAGCGGGACCCGGGGAGCTGTTTTTT.

This clonotype came up a few times. The gene calls are TRBV7-2 and TRBJ1-1, with a possible D match to TRBD1 (6 bases). The CDR3 length is 14 residues. Germline V gene data show CDR1 as SGHTA and CDR2 as FQGNSA. Deletions cut 5 bases from V and 0 bases from J, with 10 bases between. The CDR3 nucleotides read TGTGCCAGCAGCGTTACAGGGCTGAACACTGAAGCTTTCTTT. Translated: CASSVTGLNTEAFF.

The V gene is TRBV4-3, the J gene TRBJ1-1; D may be TRBD1 (6 bases). Germline values: CDR1 LGHNA, CDR2 YSLEER. The CDR3 totals 15 residues. The ends were cut back, 5 bases at V and 0 bases at J, with 13 bases in the middle. The CDR3 coding sequence is TGCGCCAGCAGCTTCACAGGGAGGATGAACACTGAAGCTTTCTTT. Encoded protein: CASSFTGRMNTEAFF.

V gene TRBV3-1 combines with J gene TRBJ2-7; 7 positions match TRBD2. The CDR3 consists of 15 residues. J gave up 0 bases and V 0 bases, and 2 bases lay outside the gene matches. Germline CDR1 reads LGHDT; CDR2 reads YNNKEL (reference sequence). CDR3: CASSQETSSSYEQYF. In DNA, the CDR3 is TGTGCCAGCAGCCAAGAGACTAGCAGCTCCTACGAGCAGTACTTC.

This clonotype was counted at least ten times. The rearrangement joins TRBV30 to TRBJ1-5; D remains unclear. The CDR3 runs 15 residues. Germline lookup yields CDR1 GTSNPN and CDR2 SVGIG (reference sequence). V was cut by 2 bases and J by 0 bases, with 11 bases left in between. CDR3 sequence reads: CAWSPGVNSNQPQHF. CDR3 coding DNA: TGTGCCTGGAGTCCGGGAGTAAATAGCAATCAGCCCCAGCATTTT. Based on the CDR3 plus reference TRBV30 and TRBJ1-5, the full variable domain is SQTIHQWPATLVQPVGSPLSLECTVEGTSNPNLYWYRQAAGRGLQLLFYSVGIGQISSEVPQNLSASRPQDRQFILSSKKLLLSDSGFYLCAWSPGVNSNQPQHFGDGTRLSIL.

The chain links TRBV3-1 to TRBJ2-3; D is possibly TRBD2 (5 bases). Germline values: CDR1 LGHDT, CDR2 YNNKEL (reference sequence). The CDR3 has 15 residues. V was clipped by 1 base and J by 6 bases, with 14 bases between them. CDR3 in DNA: TGTGCCAGCAGCCAAGTGGGCCGGCCGGGGGATACGCAGTATTTT. It is translated as CASSQVGRPGDTQYF.

The rearrangement links TRBV3-1 to TRBJ2-7, with D possibly called TRBD1 or TRBD2 (5 bases each). V lost 4 bases and J lost 3, with 19 bases in between. The germline V gene has CDR1 LGHDT and CDR2 YNNKEL (reference sequence). The CDR3 is 16 amino acids. The chain's CDR3 is CASSRPGPGMGYEQYF. The CDR3 coding sequence is TGTGCCAGCAGCCGCCCGGGACCAGGAATGGGCTACGAGCAGTACTTC.

The chain uses TRBV4-2 and TRBJ1-5; possibly TRBD1 for D (5 bases). Germline CDR1 LGHNA, CDR2 YNFKEQ. V was clipped by 1 base and J by 3 bases, with 13 bases between them. The CDR3 spans 16 residues. The DNA for the CDR3 is TGTGCCAGCAGCCAAGTGTGGGGGGGTGACAATCAGCCCCAGCATTTT. Its translation is CASSQVWGGDNQPQHF.

The J gene is TRBJ2-3, the V gene TRBV6-5; D remains unclear. Germline CDR1 is MNHEY and CDR2 is SVGAGI. Trimming took 6 bases from V and 6 from J, leaving 16 bases between them. This CDR3 is 14 amino acids long. CDR3 amino acids: CASSLNFSPDTQYF. Here the CDR3 DNA reads TGTGCCAGCAGCCTCAACTTTTCTCCCGATACGCAGTATTTT.

This clonotype turned up a few times. V gene TRBV29-1 combines with J gene TRBJ2-7, with a possible D match to TRBD1 (6 bases). The CDR3 runs 14 residues. Germline V gene sequence: CDR1 SQVTM, CDR2 ANQGSEA. V dropped 7 bases and J dropped 2 bases, with 18 bases sitting between them. CDR3 loop: CSAEGVQAPYEQYF. The CDR3 coding sequence is TGCAGCGCCGAGGGGGTGCAGGCCCCCTACGAGCAGTACTTC.

This clonotype was found a few times. This chain joins TRBV12-3 or TRBV12-4 and TRBJ1-5; D gene uncertain. CDR3 length: 13 amino acids. Trimming removed 5 bases from V and 1 base from J, with 6 bases in between. For the CDR3, the DNA is TGTGCCAGCAGTCCCCAAAGCAATCAGCCCCAGCATTTT. It is translated as CASSPQSNQPQHF.